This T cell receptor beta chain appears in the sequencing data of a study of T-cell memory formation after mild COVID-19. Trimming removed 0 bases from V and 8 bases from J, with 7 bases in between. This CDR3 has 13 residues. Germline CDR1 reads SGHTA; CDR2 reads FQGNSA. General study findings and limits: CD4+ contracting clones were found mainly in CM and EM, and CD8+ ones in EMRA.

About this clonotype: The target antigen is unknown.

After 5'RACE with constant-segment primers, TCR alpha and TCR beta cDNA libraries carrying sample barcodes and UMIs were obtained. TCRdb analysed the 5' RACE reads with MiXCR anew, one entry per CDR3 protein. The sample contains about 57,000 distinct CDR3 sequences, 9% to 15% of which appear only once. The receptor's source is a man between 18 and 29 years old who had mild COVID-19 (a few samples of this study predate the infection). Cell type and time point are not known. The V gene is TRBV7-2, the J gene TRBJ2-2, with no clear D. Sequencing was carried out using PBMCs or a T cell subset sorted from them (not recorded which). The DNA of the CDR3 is TGTGCCAGCAGCTTAGCCCGTCAGGGGGAGCTGTTTTTT. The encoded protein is CASSLARQGELFF.